These 30 T cell receptor beta chains came from one sample sequenced in a study of CXCR3-negative and CXCR3-positive naive CD8 T cells. General observations from the study: TRB CDR3 hydrophobicity was greater in CXCR3-positive naive cells than in CXCR3-negative naive cells.

No antigen has been assigned to these receptors. The libraries of TRB cDNA were prepared using 5' RACE with UMI labels. From its re-call of the 5' RACE reads, TCRdb lists each CDR3 protein once, without DNA. This sample's clone table lists approximately 90,000 distinct CDR3 sequences. Sequenced input: naive CXCR3+ CD8+ T cells from blood. Subset indicated: CD45RO-CCR7+CD27+CD95- naive CD8+ T cells expressing CXCR3 (TNR3+). These receptors were taken from a human donor in good health. Some clones in this sample may be carry-over from other donors' samples.

The J gene is TRBJ2-2, the V gene TRBV7-6; the D call from TCRdb, TRBD2, cannot be confirmed without DNA. The germline V gene has CDR1 SGHVS and CDR2 FNYEAQ. This CDR3 contains 16 residues. CDR3 in amino acids: CASSFVAGVDTGELFF.

The chain is built from TRBV15 and TRBJ2-7. Looked up from germline, CDR1 is LNHNV and CDR2 is YYDKDF (reference sequence). This CDR3 region has 11 residues. The CDR3 spells CATSTSYEQYF.

CDR3 sequence: CASSFRASGGKERTEAFF. The chain combines TRBV28 with TRBJ1-1; the TCRdb call, TRBD1, lacks DNA for checking. CDR1 MDHEN and CDR2 SYDVKM come from the germline V gene. CDR3 size: 18 residues. The full variable domain, its missing parts supplied by reference TRBV28 and TRBJ1-1, is DVKVTQSSRYLVKRTGEKVFLECVQDMDHENMFWYRQDPGLGLRLIYFSYDVKMKEKGDIPEGYSVSREKKERFSLILESASTNQTSMYLCASSFRASGGKERTEAFFGQGTRLTVV.

The chain recombines TRBV4-1 with TRBJ2-7; TCRdb's assignment of TRBD1 cannot be checked, as there is no DNA. The CDR3 runs to 13 residues. Per germline, CDR1 MGHRA and CDR2 YSYEKL. This chain's CDR3 is CASSRGQAYEQYF.

The genes are TRBV11-2 and TRBJ2-3; TCRdb gives TRBD1 as the D gene, but with no DNA this cannot be confirmed. Germline CDR1 is SGHAT and CDR2 is FQNNGV. CDR3 length equals 13 residues. The CDR3 is CASSLWTEDTQYF.

V and J are TRBV4-1 and TRBJ2-7; TCRdb gives TRBD1 as the D gene, but with no DNA this cannot be confirmed. Germline V gene lookup returns CDR1 MGHRA and CDR2 YSYEKL. CDR3 length: 15 residues. Here the CDR3 reads CASSQDGTGVYEQYF.

This CDR3 is CASSDAGTSNQPQHF. The chain links TRBV7-9 to TRBJ1-5; the D gene TCRdb calls, TRBD1, cannot be checked with no DNA. The CDR3 totals 15 residues. Germline V lookup: CDR1 SEHNR, CDR2 FQNEAQ (reference sequence).

The genes are TRBV19 and TRBJ2-7; TCRdb indicates TRBD2, and absent DNA this call remains unverified. This CDR3 is built from 15 residues. The germline gives CDR1 LNHDA, CDR2 SQIVND (reference sequence). CDR3 sequence: CASKPGTGSSYEQYF.

The chain uses TRBV2 and TRBJ2-3; TCRdb reports TRBD1, a call that lacks DNA to check it against. From germline, CDR1 is SNHLY and CDR2 FYNNEI. CDR3 length: 14 amino acids. The CDR3 reads CASRWGGLTDTQYF.

The genes are TRBV28 and TRBJ2-3; TCRdb indicates TRBD1, and absent DNA this call remains unverified. CDR1 is MDHEN and CDR2 is SYDVKM in the germline V gene. The CDR3 covers 15 residues. CDR3 amino acids: CASSLRGLPTDTQYF.

The J gene is TRBJ1-2, the V gene TRBV19. From germline, CDR1 is LNHDA and CDR2 SQIVND (reference sequence). The CDR3 totals 15 residues. This CDR3 reads CASSWSGFSGYGYTF.

V usage is TRBV28 and J usage is TRBJ2-5; TCRdb outputs TRBD2, but without DNA this stays unchecked. CDR3 length equals 14 residues. Germline lookup yields CDR1 MDHEN and CDR2 SYDVKM. The CDR3 spells CAVVSSGNQETQYF. The full variable domain, completed using reference TRBV28 and TRBJ2-5, is DVKVTQSSRYLVKRTGEKVFLECVQDMDHENMFWYRQDPGLGLRLIYFSYDVKMKEKGDIPEGYSVSREKKERFSLILESASTNQTSMYLCAVVSSGNQETQYFGPGTRLLVL.

The V call is TRBV20-1, the J call TRBJ2-7; TCRdb returns TRBD1, unconfirmable since there is no DNA. Germline lookup yields CDR1 DFQATT and CDR2 SNEGSKA (reference sequence). This CDR3 is 19 amino acids long. CDR3 loop: CSARDRQPIDAGRSYEQYF.

This sequence joins TRBV7-9 and TRBJ2-7; absent DNA, TCRdb's TRBD1 call cannot be checked. The CDR3 sequence is 13 residues long. Germline values: CDR1 SEHNR, CDR2 FQNEAQ (reference sequence). The CDR3 protein is CASSWDRAYEQYF.

The chain couples TRBV29-1 to TRBJ2-1; TCRdb's assignment of TRBD2 cannot be checked, as there is no DNA. The CDR3 has 15 residues. Germline CDR1 is SQVTM and CDR2 is ANQGSEA. CDR3 region: CSVAGVLASYNEQFF.

The chain uses TRBV6-2 or TRBV6-3 and TRBJ2-3; TCRdb's D call of TRBD1 is untestable without DNA. The CDR3 length is 14 residues. CDR1 is MNHEY and CDR2 is SVGEGT in the germline V gene. CDR3 protein: CASSPGGVTDTQYF.

The rearrangement links TRBV20-1 to TRBJ1-5; the D call of TRBD1 rests on TCRdb alone, since no DNA is present to check it. The germline gives CDR1 DFQATT, CDR2 SNEGSKA (reference sequence). The CDR3 length is 16 residues. The CDR3 reads CRPLWGWGYSNQPQHF.

The chain combines TRBV21-1 with TRBJ1-2; TCRdb's assignment of TRBD1 cannot be checked, as there is no DNA. TRBV21-1 is assigned pseudogene status. The CDR3 runs to 18 residues. CDR3 amino acids: CASSKKPARQGFSGGYTF.

This CDR3 reads CASSLNRVGTEAFF. The gene calls are TRBV28 and TRBJ1-1; TCRdb's D call of TRBD1 is untestable without DNA. The CDR3 loop spans 14 amino acids. Per the germline V gene, CDR1 is MDHEN and CDR2 is SYDVKM.

CDR3: CASSSPTTGFDEKLFF. V usage is TRBV28 and J usage is TRBJ1-4; there is no DNA to check the TCRdb D call of TRBD1. The CDR3 runs 16 residues. Per the germline V gene, CDR1 is MDHEN and CDR2 is SYDVKM.

The chain combines TRBV19 with TRBJ2-1; there is no DNA to check the TCRdb D call of TRBD1. Germline CDR1 and CDR2: LNHDA and SQIVND (reference sequence). The CDR3 runs to 15 residues. The CDR3 here is CASSFRDSPLNEQFF. The full variable domain, its missing parts supplied by reference TRBV19 and TRBJ2-1, is DGGITQSPKYLFRKEGQNVTLSCEQNLNHDAMYWYRQDPGQGLRLIYYSQIVNDFQKGDIAEGYSVSREKKESFPLTVTSAQKNPTAFYLCASSFRDSPLNEQFFGPGTRLTVL.

The rearrangement joins TRBV9 to TRBJ2-7; TCRdb's D call of TRBD1 is untestable without DNA. The germline V gene has CDR1 SGDLS and CDR2 YYNGEE. This CDR3 is 15 amino acids long. CDR3 protein: CASSEGQGGGYEQYF.

The chain recombines TRBV29-1 with TRBJ2-1; no DNA is available, so the TRBD1 call from TCRdb remains unchecked. The CDR3 runs 14 residues. CDR1 is SQVTM, CDR2 ANQGSEA, per germline. CDR3: CSVDRTGTYNEQFF.

This chain joins TRBV12-3 or TRBV12-4 and TRBJ2-3; TCRdb lists TRBD2, though no DNA is available to test this call. The CDR3 is 13 residues long. CDR3 region: CASTGGLGDTQYF.

The rearrangement links TRBV6-2 or TRBV6-3 to TRBJ2-1; TCRdb's D gene call, TRBD2, goes unchecked for lack of DNA. Germline assignment: CDR1 MNHEY and CDR2 SVGEGT. The CDR3 is 15 amino acids. This chain's CDR3 is CASSYSGTVLNEQFF.

The chain carries TRBV5-1 and TRBJ1-2; TCRdb's D call, TRBD1, is unchecked because there is no DNA. CDR1 SGHRS and CDR2 YFSETQ come from the germline V gene. There are 14 residues in the CDR3. The CDR3 protein is CASSGPEGGYGYTF.

The chain uses TRBV12-3 or TRBV12-4 and TRBJ2-7; the TCRdb call, TRBD1, lacks DNA for checking. The CDR3 extends over 13 amino acids. This chain's CDR3 is CASSRGTVHEQYF.

The V and J genes are TRBV10-3 and TRBJ2-3; TCRdb selects TRBD2, and the lack of DNA leaves this call unchecked. Germline lookup yields CDR1 ENHRY and CDR2 SYGVKD. The CDR3 length is 17 residues. The CDR3 protein is CAISGGGRAAPTDTQYF.

This chain joins TRBV11-2 and TRBJ1-2. The CDR3 has 13 residues. Germline values: CDR1 SGHAT, CDR2 FQNNGV. The CDR3 here is CASSLGEYYGYTF.

The gene calls are TRBV29-1 and TRBJ1-2. This CDR3 spans 13 amino acids. The germline gives CDR1 SQVTM, CDR2 ANQGSEA. CDR3 protein: CSVLSPQDYGYTF.